The 28 T cell receptor beta chains reported below all come from one sample, sequenced in a study of blood T cell repertoires in COVID-19. The method was immunoSEQ multiplex PCR; TCRdb's version includes in-frame clones alone and lacks a portion of them. Of hundreds of thousands of clones detected, roughly 90% appear once; the ten largest clones hold 3.5% to 5%. The sequenced material came from PBMCs or T cells enriched from blood (not recorded which). Receptor source: a woman between 18 and 29 years old with acute COVID-19.

In its sample, this clone was seen a few times. The chain has TRBV25-1 and TRBJ2-3; 11 bases fit TRBD2. The length of the CDR3 is 17 residues. Trimming cost V 4 bases and J 7 bases; bases outside gene matches: 13. Looked up from germline, CDR1 is MGHDK and CDR2 is SYGVNS. The CDR3 loop is CASSGSGTSGLVNTQYF. Here the CDR3 DNA reads TGTGCCAGCAGTGGCTCCGGGACTAGCGGTTTGGTAAATACGCAGTATTTT.

The chain employs TRBV3-1 (or the pseudogene TRBV3-2) and TRBJ1-2; D gene uncertain. CDR3 length: 11 residues. With 7 bases removed from V and 1 base from J, the gap between germline ends came to 4 bases. In germline, CDR1 is LGHDT, CDR2 YNNKEL (reference sequence). CDR3 coding DNA: TGTGCCAGCATCTATAACTATGGCTACACCTTC. Protein: CASIYNYGYTF.

This chain joins TRBV9 and TRBJ2-5; tentatively, D is TRBD2 (6 bases). Trimming took off 2 bases at V and 4 bases at J, with 18 bases between the two ends. Germline V lookup: CDR1 SGDLS, CDR2 YYNGEE. The CDR3 spans 16 residues. CDR3 region: CASSVEKRVPRETQYF. The CDR3 DNA reads as TGTGCCAGCAGCGTCGAGAAGCGGGTCCCCCGAGAGACCCAGTACTTC.

For the CDR3, the DNA is TGTGCCAGCAGCCCGAGCGGAGGGACCGTCAATGAGCAGTTCTTC. Amino acid sequence: CASSPSGGTVNEQFF. The rearrangement joins TRBV3-1 (or the pseudogene TRBV3-2) to TRBJ2-1, with a possible D match to TRBD2 (6 bases). This CDR3 has 15 amino acids. Germline loops: CDR1 LGHDT, CDR2 YNNKEL (reference sequence). V lost 4 bases to trimming and J lost 6 bases, with 16 bases between them.

Here the CDR3 DNA reads TGTGCCAGCAGCTTTAGGCGGGAGTATAATGAGCAGTTCTTC. It specifies CASSFRREYNEQFF. The V call is TRBV11-2, the J call TRBJ2-1; 7 nucleotides align to TRBD2. V was clipped by 3 bases and J by 7 bases; unmatched bases: 6. Germline V lookup: CDR1 SGHAT, CDR2 FQNNGV. The CDR3 runs 14 residues.

The chain combines TRBV2 with TRBJ1-2; D is uncertain. Germline loops: CDR1 SNHLY, CDR2 FYNNEI. V lost 9 bases and J lost 4, with 9 bases in between. The length of the CDR3 is 11 residues. The CDR3 spells CARHSPYGYTF. For the CDR3, the DNA is TGTGCCAGACATTCTCCCTATGGCTACACCTTC.

This chain uses TRBV7-9 with TRBJ2-5; TRBD2 matches 8 bases. The V gene's germline CDR1 is SEHNR and CDR2 FQNEAQ (reference sequence). The J segment lost 1 base and the V segment lost 5 bases, leaving 3 bases of the junction unmatched. This CDR3 spans 14 amino acids. CDR3 region: CASSTGLGQETQYF. The CDR3 DNA is TGTGCCAGCAGCACGGGACTAGGCCAAGAGACCCAGTACTTC.

CDR3 nucleotides: TGTGCCAGTAGTAGACAGCTTATGAACACTGAAGCTTTCTTT. Protein product: CASSRQLMNTEAFF. This chain connects TRBV19 to TRBJ1-1; maybe TRBD1 (5 bases). CDR1 and CDR2 from the germline V gene are LNHDA and SQIVND (reference sequence). Trimming stripped 4 bases from V and 0 bases from J, with 9 bases between. The CDR3 length is 14 residues.

The chain links TRBV15 to TRBJ2-7, with 8 nucleotides matching TRBD2. The CDR3 contains 16 residues. Germline values: CDR1 LNHNV, CDR2 YYDKDF (reference sequence). J was trimmed by 2 bases and V by 4 bases; bases with no gene match: 10. The CDR3 loop reads CATSNRAWRGAYEQYF. The DNA for the CDR3 is TGTGCCACCAGCAACAGGGCGTGGCGGGGGGCCTACGAGCAGTACTTC.

This chain connects TRBV5-1 to TRBJ2-7, with 7 positions matching TRBD2. The CDR3 loop spans 15 amino acids. V lost 3 bases and J lost 3; bases outside the gene matches: 9. Germline V gene data show CDR1 as SGHRS and CDR2 as YFSETQ. In DNA form, the CDR3 reads TGCGCCAGCAGCTCAGCGGCGGGAGTCGACTACGAGCAGTACTTC. Amino acids: CASSSAAGVDYEQYF.

The sample holds one count of this clone. The rearrangement links TRBV7-9 to TRBJ1-2, with a tentative D call TRBD1 (5 bases). CDR1 SEHNR and CDR2 FQNEAQ come from the germline V gene (reference sequence). V shed 3 bases and J shed 0 bases, with 11 bases lying between them. This CDR3 has 15 residues. The CDR3 spells CASSFSTETNYGYTF. The CDR3 DNA reads TGTGCCAGCAGCTTCTCGACAGAGACTAACTATGGCTACACCTTC.

The chain uses TRBV7-9 and TRBJ1-1; a possible D gene is TRBD1 (6 bases). The CDR3 covers 16 residues. Trimming removed 2 bases at V and 1 base at J, with 14 bases between. Germline lookup yields CDR1 SEHNR and CDR2 FQNEAQ (reference sequence). The CDR3 loop is CASSLNNGGPNTEAFF. The DNA of the CDR3 is TGTGCCAGCAGCTTAAATAACGGGGGGCCGAACACTGAAGCTTTCTTT. Full variable domain (missing parts from reference TRBV7-9 and TRBJ1-1): DTGVSQNPRHKITKRGQNVTFRCDPISEHNRLYWYRQTLGQGPEFLTYFQNEAQLEKSRLLSDRFSAERPKGSFSTLEIQRTEQGDSAMYLCASSLNNGGPNTEAFFGQGTRLTVV.

The chain links TRBV5-8 to TRBJ1-1, with D perhaps TRBD1 (5 bases). The germline CDR1 and CDR2 sequences are SGHTS and YDEGEE. This CDR3 spans 13 amino acids. Trimming left V 1 base short and J 10 bases short, with 14 bases between. This CDR3 is CASSLSGTWGAFF. The DNA of the CDR3 is TGTGCCAGCAGCTTGAGTGGGACTTGGGGAGCTTTCTTT.

The chain combines TRBV6-5 with TRBJ1-1; 9 bases are shared with TRBD1. This CDR3 spans 15 amino acids. V lost 10 bases and J lost 0; bases outside the gene matches: 9. CDR1 is MNHEY, CDR2 SVGAGI, per germline. The CDR3 region is CATRTGDSMNTEAFF. The CDR3 DNA reads as TGTGCCACAAGGACAGGGGATTCCATGAACACTGAAGCTTTCTTT.

The genes are TRBV10-1 and TRBJ1-5; 7 bases are shared with TRBD1. The V and J ends lost 2 bases and 3 bases, in that order; junction bases with no gene match: 1. Germline CDR1 is WNHNN and CDR2 is SYGVQD (reference sequence). The CDR3 runs 14 residues. CDR3 amino acids: CASSETGVNQPQHF. In DNA, the CDR3 is TGCGCCAGCAGTGAGACAGGGGTCAATCAGCCCCAGCATTTT.

This chain joins TRBV5-1 and TRBJ1-2; the D gene is possibly TRBD1 (5 bases). CDR1 is SGHRS, CDR2 YFSETQ, per germline. Trimming removed 0 bases from V and 3 bases from J, with 9 bases in between. The CDR3 runs 14 residues. The CDR3 nucleotides read TGCGCCAGCAGCTTGGGTTCGGGGGACTATGGCTACACCTTC. It is translated as CASSLGSGDYGYTF.

The chain has TRBV4-1 and TRBJ2-2, with no clear D. V dropped 1 base and J dropped 2 bases, with 8 bases sitting between them. CDR3 length: 15 residues. CDR1 and CDR2 (germline): MGHRA, YSYEKL. CDR3 DNA: TGCGCCAGCAGCCAAGGCGCCCTCAACACCGGGGAGCTGTTTTTT. Translated: CASSQGALNTGELFF.

The chain joins TRBV6-5 to TRBJ1-6; D is unclear. The CDR3 consists of 15 residues. Germline-derived CDR1 and CDR2 are MNHEY and SVGAGI. Trimming cost V 2 bases and J 8 bases, with 13 bases left between them. The CDR3 DNA is TGTGCCAGCAGTTACGGGCTGGTTAAAGATTCACCCCTCCACTTT. Its protein product is CASSYGLVKDSPLHF.

The chain recombines TRBV28 with TRBJ2-1; D not resolved. V was cut by 1 base and J by 13 bases, with 8 bases left in between. The CDR3 sequence is 11 residues long. Germline CDR1 MDHEN, CDR2 SYDVKM. CDR3 loop: CASSLFGHQFF. The CDR3 DNA reads TGTGCCAGCAGTTTATTTGGCCATCAGTTCTTC.

The V gene is TRBV10-3, the J gene TRBJ1-1; 7 bases match TRBD1. Per the germline V gene, CDR1 is ENHRY and CDR2 is SYGVKD. There are 16 residues in the CDR3. With 6 bases clipped from V and 0 bases from J, the junction kept 10 bases outside the gene matches. The DNA for the CDR3 is TGTGCCATCAGCGATGGGGACAGAGCAATGAACACTGAAGCTTTCTTT. Protein product: CAISDGDRAMNTEAFF.

The chain recombines TRBV9 with TRBJ1-1, with D maybe TRBD1 (5 bases). Trimming took 4 bases from V and 1 from J, leaving 11 bases between them. The CDR3 extends over 14 amino acids. Germline V gene data show CDR1 as SGDLS and CDR2 as YYNGEE. As DNA, the CDR3 is TGTGCCAGCAGCCCTGCGCAGGGGAACACTGAAGCTTTCTTT. This gives the protein CASSPAQGNTEAFF.

The CDR3 region has the DNA TGTGCCAGTAGTACTAGGGACAGGGCGCATTTT. Translating it yields CASSTRDRAHF. The chain joins TRBV19 to TRBJ1-5; 9 bases agree with TRBD1. V was clipped by 4 bases and J by 15 bases; unmatched bases: 4. Per germline, CDR1 LNHDA and CDR2 SQIVND (reference sequence). This CDR3 has 11 residues.

This sequence joins TRBV27 and TRBJ1-5; no definite D call. The germline V and J ends were trimmed by 5 bases and 2 bases, with 13 bases remaining between them. CDR1 and CDR2 from the germline V gene are MNHEY and SMNVEV (reference sequence). CDR3 length: 15 amino acids. CDR3 region: CASSPEGRGNQPQHF. CDR3 DNA sequence: TGTGCCAGCAGTCCGGAGGGAAGAGGCAATCAGCCCCAGCATTTT.

This rearrangement joins TRBV28 to TRBJ2-7; D ambiguous. Germline V gene data show CDR1 as MDHEN and CDR2 as SYDVKM. Trimming shortened V by 7 bases and J by 5 bases, and 12 bases separated the two germline ends. The CDR3 loop spans 12 amino acids. CDR3 in amino acids: CASTIPPNEQYF. Here the CDR3 DNA reads TGTGCCAGCACAATCCCCCCTAACGAGCAGTACTTC. Based on the CDR3 plus reference TRBV28 and TRBJ2-7, the full variable domain is DVKVTQSSRYLVKRTGEKVFLECVQDMDHENMFWYRQDPGLGLRLIYFSYDVKMKEKGDIPEGYSVSREKKERFSLILESASTNQTSMYLCASTIPPNEQYFGPGTRLTVT.

The V and J genes are TRBV5-8 and TRBJ2-3; weak D call: TRBD1 (6 bases). This CDR3 contains 16 residues. Germline V gives CDR1 SGHTS, CDR2 YDEGEE. V lost 7 bases, J lost 4 bases, and 22 bases lay in between. This CDR3 reads CASSRRILQGSDTQYF. CDR3 DNA: TGTGCCAGCTCCCGCCGAATACTACAGGGTTCAGATACGCAGTATTTT. Supplemented by reference TRBV5-8 and TRBJ2-3, the full variable domain reads EAGVTQSPTHLIKTRGQQATLRCSPISGHTSVYWYQQALGLGLQFLLWYDEGEERNRGNFPPRFSGRQFPNYSSELNVNALELEDSALYLCASSRRILQGSDTQYFGPGTRLTVL.

This chain uses TRBV24-1 with TRBJ2-2; 7 bases align to TRBD1. Germline V gives CDR1 KGHDR, CDR2 SFDVKD. The CDR3 runs 14 residues. The V segment lost 6 bases and the J segment 4 bases; nucleotides outside the gene matches: 4. This chain's CDR3 is CATSRQGVTGELFF. The CDR3 nucleotides are TGTGCCACCAGTCGACAGGGAGTCACCGGGGAGCTGTTTTTT.

This rearrangement joins TRBV6-5 to TRBJ1-6; no definite D call. V gave up 6 bases and J gave up 4 bases, with 7 bases separating them. The CDR3 has 13 amino acids. Germline V gene data show CDR1 as MNHEY and CDR2 as SVGAGI. CDR3 bases: TGTGCCAGCAGCCTAAATTATAATTCACCCCTCCACTTT. Its translation: CASSLNYNSPLHF.

The V call is TRBV5-1, the J call TRBJ2-2; possibly TRBD1 for D (6 bases). The CDR3 is 16 residues long. Deletions cut 0 bases from V and 0 bases from J, with 9 bases between. The germline gives CDR1 SGHRS, CDR2 YFSETQ. The CDR3 loop reads CASSLGQAANTGELFF. The CDR3 nucleotides read TGCGCCAGCAGCTTGGGACAGGCTGCGAACACCGGGGAGCTGTTTTTT.